The clone carrying this TCR beta chain has just one count. Profiled with immunoSEQ multiplex PCR; TCRdb holds only in-frame clones, not every one. The sample includes 200,000 to 250,000 clones, approximately 87% of them seen just once. This entry comes from a study of blood T cell repertoires in COVID-19. Study background: Two consecutive negative NP/OP PCR tests, clearance, or resolved symptoms defined Cohort 3 recovery. PBMCs, B-cell-depleted T cells, or T cells were the source of the cDNA or gDNA that made up the material.

V shed 7 bases, J shed 1 base, and the junction held 2 bases outside the gene matches. The length of the CDR3 is 13 residues. The germline V gene encodes CDR1 WSHSY and CDR2 SAAADI. Enrolled through a virtual design, the participants were between roughly 18 and 95 years of age and came from 24 US areas. This receptor was identified in a woman in her forties or fifties in a cohort exposed to, infected with or recovered from COVID-19 (not recorded which). The sample taken for sequencing was PBMCs or T cells enriched from blood (not recorded which). The chain joins TRBV10-2 to TRBJ2-5; 8 bases line up with TRBD2. The CDR3 region has the DNA TGCGCCAGCACGGGGGGGGGCCAAGAGACCCAGTACTTC. This codes for CASTGGGQETQYF.